This is a list of T cell receptor beta chains from one sample in a study of neurological immune-mediated disorders. TCRdb re-called the 5' RACE reads with MiXCR, one entry per CDR3 protein. Of more than 40,000 distinct CDR3 sequences listed, roughly 13% were seen once; the top ten hold approximately 10%. Specimen: PBMCs. These receptors originate from a male donor with HTLV-1-associated myelopathy (HAM/TSP). Each CDR3 is given with its conserved first and last residue.

J | V | CDR3
TRBJ1-6 | TRBV5-1 | CASSRQGAENSPLHF
TRBJ2-1 | TRBV18 | CASSPPEGSSGGAYNEQFF
TRBJ2-7 | TRBV5-1 | CASSLPGHGYEQYF
TRBJ2-3 | TRBV7-2 | CASSTTTDTQYF
TRBJ2-3 | TRBV9 | CASGRQYF
TRBJ1-2 | TRBV24-1 | CATSDSIWGGYTF
TRBJ2-7 | TRBV29-1 | CSVATGTISYEQYF
TRBJ2-2 | TRBV5-1 | CASSLPPNTGELFF
TRBJ2-4 | TRBV20-1 | CSAGTSGEGNIQYF
TRBJ1-1 | TRBV6-5 | CASSYSGQLNTEAFF
TRBJ2-5 | TRBV12-3/TRBV12-4 | CASSQGGGKETQYF
TRBJ2-1 | TRBV10-3 | CAISLDRDRGYNEQFF
TRBJ2-5 | TRBV6-6 | CASSRDWGQETQYF
TRBJ1-2 | TRBV9 | CASSGGIYGYTF
TRBJ2-1 | TRBV6-2/TRBV6-3 | CASSYDTSGASSYNEQFF
TRBJ2-2 | TRBV2 | CASSEAHGTAGELFF
TRBJ2-7 | TRBV7-9 | CASSLLAYSYEQYF
TRBJ2-5 | TRBV6-6 | CAGAEGSGILQETQYF
TRBJ2-1 | TRBV20-1 | CSAQDYNEQFF
TRBJ2-3 | TRBV18 | CASSPTGGATDTQYF
TRBJ2-1 | TRBV20-1 | CSARDAILPYNEQFF
TRBJ2-1 | TRBV5-1 | CASSGLAGFISYNEQFF
TRBJ2-2 | TRBV9 | CASSVGLGLDTGELFF
TRBJ2-1 | TRBV9 | CASSVADGSYNEQFF
TRBJ2-3 | TRBV10-2 | CASSAPIKESGGATRPDTQYF
TRBJ2-1 | TRBV7-9 | CASSLYINEQFF
TRBJ1-3 | TRBV29-1 | CSVETNGNTIYF
TRBJ1-3 | TRBV12-3/TRBV12-4 | CASSNRGSGNTIYF
TRBJ1-1 | TRBV3-1 | CASSQGRVNTEAFF
TRBJ2-7 | TRBV7-9 | CASSLLYEQYF
TRBJ2-3 | TRBV4-3 | CASSQDIQGFKGDTQYF
TRBJ1-5 | TRBV20-1 | CSAIDRGNQPQHF
TRBJ2-6 | TRBV7-2 | CASSLVRPSGANVLTF
TRBJ2-7 | TRBV5-1 | CASRGAGGSSYEQYF
TRBJ2-5 | TRBV6-6 | CASSRGPLAGGETQYF
TRBJ2-7 | TRBV7-3 | CASSVSGGEIYEQYF
TRBJ1-2 | TRBV20-1 | CSARAGGGYGYTF
TRBJ2-5 | TRBV5-1 | CASSLGASNTQETQYF
TRBJ1-1 | TRBV29-1 | CSGYRGMNTEAFF
TRBJ1-6 | TRBV9 | CASSVDRGYNSPLHF